One sample yielded the 28 T cell receptor beta chains listed below, sequenced in a study of cytomegalovirus exposure and HLA in healthy donors. 60 Vbeta and 13 Jbeta primers were used in PCR. TCRdb keeps only in-frame clones here, not all; method: immunoSEQ multiplex PCR. The profile shows 130,000 or so clones, around 70% of them singletons. The sequencing input was PBMCs. These receptors came from a man aged 35 to 55 in good health and CMV-seropositive.

The chain uses TRBV27 and TRBJ2-7, with 14 bases identical to TRBD2. The trim removed 4 bases at V and 6 bases at J, leaving 5 bases unmatched. This CDR3 region has 15 residues. Germline CDR1 MNHEY, CDR2 SMNVEV (reference sequence). CDR3 residues: CASSSWTSGRSEQYF. Written as DNA, the CDR3 is TGTGCCAGCAGTTCCTGGACTAGCGGGAGGAGCGAGCAGTACTTC.

This chain links TRBV6-1 with TRBJ1-1; D gene unclear. Per germline, CDR1 MNHNS and CDR2 SASEGT. The length of the CDR3 is 13 residues. The V end was cut by 1 base, the J end by 10 bases, with 13 bases between. CDR3 nucleotide sequence: TGTGCCAGCAGTGAAGACGGCGCGGTAGGAGCTTTCTTT. Amino acids: CASSEDGAVGAFF.

The chain recombines TRBV2 with TRBJ2-5, with 9 bases that match TRBD1. The germline CDR1 and CDR2 sequences are SNHLY and FYNNEI. V was clipped by 7 bases and J by 7 bases; unmatched bases: 7. CDR3 length equals 13 residues. The CDR3 DNA reads TGTGCCAGCACCCGGGACAGGGACGGGACCCAGTACTTC. Protein: CASTRDRDGTQYF.

The chain couples TRBV19 to TRBJ1-1; 8 nucleotides match TRBD1. The CDR3 extends over 13 amino acids. Germline V gene data show CDR1 as LNHDA and CDR2 as SQIVND (reference sequence). Trimming at V came to 6 bases and at J to 4 bases, leaving 4 bases not matched to a gene. The CDR3 DNA is TGTGCCAGTAGGGACAGGGCGGGCACTGAAGCTTTCTTT. Protein: CASRDRAGTEAFF.

This chain joins TRBV11-2 and TRBJ2-2, with D maybe TRBD2 (5 bases). Germline assignment: CDR1 SGHAT and CDR2 FQNNGV. The CDR3 runs to 13 residues. Trimming left V 1 base short and J 6 bases short, with 6 bases between. The CDR3 protein is CASSLARAGELFF. As DNA, the CDR3 is TGTGCCAGCAGCTTAGCGAGGGCCGGGGAGCTGTTTTTT.

This chain joins TRBV28 and TRBJ1-3; no firm D call. The germline V gene encodes CDR1 MDHEN and CDR2 SYDVKM. The CDR3 totals 16 residues. Trimming removed 2 bases from V and 0 bases from J, with 11 bases in between. The CDR3 here is CASSLGGPRSGNTIYF. In DNA, the CDR3 is TGTGCCAGCAGTTTAGGTGGCCCACGCTCTGGAAACACCATATATTTT.

The chain uses TRBV5-4 and TRBJ2-5; the match to TRBD2 covers 7 bases. Germline V CDR1 and CDR2: SGHNT, YYREEE (reference sequence). The trim removed 0 bases at V and 3 bases at J, leaving 5 bases unmatched. The CDR3 length is 15 residues. The CDR3 nucleotides are TGTGCCAGCAGCTTGGATTCTAGCGGAGAAGAGACCCAGTACTTC. This sequence encodes CASSLDSSGEETQYF. Full variable domain (rest looked up from reference TRBV5-4 and TRBJ2-5): ETGVTQSPTHLIKTRGQQVTLRCSSQSGHNTVSWYQQALGQGPQFIFQYYREEENGRGNFPPRFSGLQFPNYSSELNVNALELDDSALYLCASSLDSSGEETQYFGPGTRLLVL.

The chain couples TRBV9 to TRBJ2-3; TRBD2 aligns across 9 bases. The CDR3 is 16 amino acids. V dropped 3 bases and J dropped 4; count of bases not matched to a gene: 9. Per the germline V gene, CDR1 is SGDLS and CDR2 is YYNGEE. CDR3 in amino acids: CASSAPAGGSADTQYF. The DNA for the CDR3 is TGTGCCAGCAGCGCCCCAGCGGGAGGTTCGGCAGATACGCAGTATTTT.

This clone was recorded once. The rearrangement uses TRBV19 and TRBJ1-6, with 10 bases fitting TRBD1. The V gene end was trimmed by 7 bases and the J gene end by 0 bases; junction bases not matched to a gene: 6. Per the germline V gene, CDR1 is LNHDA and CDR2 is SQIVND (reference sequence). The CDR3 is 17 amino acids. CDR3 nucleotide sequence: TGTGCCAGTACTCCGGGACAGGGGATCTCCTATAATTCACCCCTCCACTTT. Translating gives CASTPGQGISYNSPLHF.

This sequence joins TRBV7-6 and TRBJ1-2; the match to TRBD1 covers 11 bases. The CDR3 has 15 amino acids. Germline V gene lookup returns CDR1 SGHVS and CDR2 FNYEAQ. The V segment lost 4 bases and the J segment 4 bases; nucleotides outside the gene matches: 5. DNA of the CDR3: TGTGCCAGCAGCTCAGGACAGGGGGCTGGCTATGGCTACACCTTC. Translating gives CASSSGQGAGYGYTF.

The chain combines TRBV7-8 with TRBJ2-1; D possibly corresponds to TRBD2 (6 bases). Germline-derived CDR1 and CDR2 are SGHVS and FQNEAQ. The V gene lost 5 bases and the J gene lost 5 bases, with 19 bases spanning the gap. The CDR3 contains 16 residues. In DNA form, the CDR3 reads TGTGCCAGCAGCCAGACGACTAGTCGAGGGAACAATGAGCAGTTCTTC. It codes for CASSQTTSRGNNEQFF.

The V call is TRBV19, the J call TRBJ1-2; D is possibly TRBD1 (5 bases). CDR1 and CDR2 from the germline V gene are LNHDA and SQIVND (reference sequence). The CDR3 is 12 amino acids. V lost 3 bases to trimming and J lost 8 bases, with 10 bases between them. The CDR3, as DNA: TGTGCCAGTAGTATTGAAAGGGGAGGCTACACCTTC. Its translation: CASSIERGGYTF.

This sequence joins TRBV4-1 and TRBJ2-7, with no clear D. There are 13 residues in the CDR3. Germline V CDR1 and CDR2: MGHRA, YSYEKL. Trimming pared 1 base from V and 3 bases from J, leaving 7 bases between. The CDR3 spells CASSQGLVYEQYF. The CDR3 DNA sequence: TGCGCCAGCAGCCAAGGGCTAGTCTACGAGCAGTACTTC.

This clone was observed once. The rearrangement uses TRBV30 and TRBJ2-2, with a tentative D call TRBD1 (7 bases). CDR1 GTSNPN and CDR2 SVGIG come from the germline V gene (reference sequence). This CDR3 spans 16 amino acids. Trimming took 0 bases from V and 4 from J, leaving 15 bases between them. The CDR3 here is CAWSVPTGRGTGELFF. In DNA form, the CDR3 reads TGTGCCTGGAGTGTACCGACAGGGCGGGGCACCGGGGAGCTGTTTTTT.

A note on this clone: Germline is not matched at one junction end, which may reflect a read error. The rearrangement links TRBV15 to TRBJ2-2; D might be TRBD2 (6 bases). Germline values: CDR1 LNHNV, CDR2 YYDKDF (reference sequence). The CDR3 is made up of 16 amino acids. The CDR3 region is CATSISLYGNTGGLFF. The CDR3 DNA reads TGTGCCACCAGCATAAGCTTGTATGGGAACACCGGGGGGCTGTTTTTT. Together with reference TRBV15 and TRBJ2-2, the CDR3 gives the full variable domain: DAMVIQNPRYQVTQFGKPVTLSCSQTLNHNVMYWYQQKSSQAPKLLFHYYDKDFNNEADTPDNFQSRRPNTSFCFLDIRSPGLGDTAMYLCATSISLYGNTGGLFFGEGSRLTVL.

The CDR3 sequence is CASSYSWGQRETQYF. DNA for the CDR3: TGTGCCAGCAGTTACTCGTGGGGACAGAGAGAGACCCAGTACTTC. This chain uses TRBV6-5 with TRBJ2-5; TRBD1 matches 7 bases. Germline CDR1 and CDR2: MNHEY and SVGAGI. The CDR3 has 15 amino acids. V lost 0 bases to trimming and J lost 4 bases; unmatched junction nucleotides: 5.

The genes are TRBV15 and TRBJ2-2, with 7 bases aligning to TRBD1. Germline trimming cut 5 bases from V and 0 bases from J; bases unmatched to any gene: 6. CDR3 length equals 16 residues. CDR1 is LNHNV and CDR2 is YYDKDF in the germline V gene (reference sequence). The CDR3 protein is CATSPRGTANTGELFF. The CDR3 nucleotides read TGTGCCACCAGCCCCAGGGGGACAGCGAACACCGGGGAGCTGTTTTTT.

The rearrangement joins TRBV9 to TRBJ1-6; weak D call: TRBD1 (5 bases). V shed 7 bases and J shed 8 bases, with 25 bases lying between them. Per germline, CDR1 SGDLS and CDR2 YYNGEE. The CDR3 runs to 17 residues. CDR3 residues: CASPTSVGGFNDSPLHF. The CDR3 DNA is TGTGCCAGCCCTACCTCAGTGGGGGGGTTTAATGATTCACCCCTCCACTTT.

This sequence joins TRBV7-8 and TRBJ2-1, with D maybe TRBD2 (6 bases). From germline, CDR1 is SGHVS and CDR2 FQNEAQ. This CDR3 is 14 amino acids long. Trimming took 2 bases from V and 6 from J, leaving 11 bases between them. The CDR3 nucleotides read TGTGCCAGCAGCTTAAGGCGGGAACGCAATGAGCAGTTCTTC. Amino acid sequence: CASSLRRERNEQFF.

This clone has only a few counts. The chain links TRBV6-1 to TRBJ1-1; 12 bases agree with TRBD1. J was trimmed by 6 bases and V by 3 bases; bases with no gene match: 2. The CDR3 has 14 residues. Germline loops: CDR1 MNHNS, CDR2 SASEGT. The CDR3 DNA reads as TGTGCCAGCAGTGAGGGACAGGGGGCTTCTGAAGCTTTCTTT. Protein product: CASSEGQGASEAFF.

V gene TRBV7-2 combines with J gene TRBJ1-4; perhaps TRBD1 as D (6 bases). V lost 1 base and J lost 4, with 10 bases in between. The CDR3 is 15 amino acids. Germline lookup yields CDR1 SGHTA and CDR2 FQGNSA. CDR3 sequence: CASSLVPGVNEKLFF. The CDR3 DNA is TGTGCCAGCAGCTTAGTTCCAGGGGTTAATGAAAAACTGTTTTTT.

The CDR3 sequence: CASSPTGGKETQYF. The CDR3 nucleotides are TGTGCCAGCAGCCCCACTGGAGGAAAAGAGACCCAGTACTTC. The chain employs TRBV5-4 and TRBJ2-5, with a tentative D call TRBD2 (5 bases). Trimming removed 4 bases at V and 3 bases at J, with 13 bases between. CDR3 length: 14 residues. The germline V gene encodes CDR1 SGHNT and CDR2 YYREEE (reference sequence).

This clone was counted between two and nine times. The chain employs TRBV7-9 and TRBJ1-4, with 7 bases lining up with TRBD1. From germline, CDR1 is SEHNR and CDR2 FQNEAQ (reference sequence). The CDR3 extends over 16 amino acids. The junction had 6 bases not matched to a gene; V was cut back by 5 bases and J by 0 bases. Here the CDR3 reads CASSGTGTATNEKLFF. CDR3 bases: TGTGCCAGCAGCGGTACCGGGACAGCAACTAATGAAAAACTGTTTTTT.

The genes are TRBV5-4 and TRBJ2-7; 9 bases are shared with TRBD2. Trimming cost V 6 bases and J 6 bases; bases outside gene matches: 13. Germline loops: CDR1 SGHNT, CDR2 YYREEE (reference sequence). The CDR3 covers 15 residues. CDR3 residues: CASIDRSLAGTEQYF. The DNA of the CDR3 is TGTGCCAGCATTGACAGAAGCCTAGCGGGAACCGAGCAGTACTTC.

The V and J genes are TRBV18 and TRBJ2-5, with 9 bases lining up with TRBD1. The length of the CDR3 is 15 residues. V lost 4 bases to trimming and J lost 5 bases; unmatched junction nucleotides: 8. In germline, CDR1 is KGHSH, CDR2 LQKENI. CDR3 residues: CASSRGQGYGETQYF. The CDR3 region has the DNA TGTGCCAGCTCACGAGGACAGGGGTACGGGGAGACCCAGTACTTC.

This clone was seen once. The V call is TRBV28, the J call TRBJ1-4; D is perhaps TRBD1 (5 bases). CDR3 length: 17 amino acids. V lost 3 bases and J 0 bases, leaving 14 bases between the germline ends. From germline, CDR1 is MDHEN and CDR2 SYDVKM. CDR3 sequence (DNA): TGTGCCAGCAGTTTTCTGGACACCCGCTCAACTAATGAAAAACTGTTTTTT. It encodes CASSFLDTRSTNEKLFF.

The rearrangement uses TRBV6-1 and TRBJ2-1, with 8 bases fitting TRBD2. Unmatched junction bases numbered 9, after V lost 4 bases and J lost 7 bases. The CDR3 spans 15 residues. Germline assignment: CDR1 MNHNS and CDR2 SASEGT. The CDR3 here is CASSAKREIGNEQFF. The CDR3 region has the DNA TGTGCCAGCAGTGCAAAGCGGGAGATAGGGAATGAGCAGTTCTTC.

The rearrangement links TRBV5-1 to TRBJ2-6; D ambiguous. Germline-derived CDR1 and CDR2 are SGHRS and YFSETQ. CDR3 length equals 16 residues. Trimming removed 1 base at V and 2 bases at J, with 10 bases between. The CDR3 coding sequence is TGCGCCAGCAGCTTGTCCCTAGGCCCTGGGGCCAACGTCCTGACTTTC. It specifies CASSLSLGPGANVLTF. The complete variable domain, with remaining parts taken from reference TRBV5-1 and TRBJ2-6, reads KAGVTQTPRYLIKTRGQQVTLSCSPISGHRSVSWYQQTPGQGLQFLFEYFSETQRNKGNFPGRFSGRQFSNSRSEMNVSTLELGDSALYLCASSLSLGPGANVLTFGAGSRLTVL.